This T cell receptor (beta chain) was identified in a study of cytomegalovirus exposure and HLA in healthy donors. The CDR3 is 15 residues long. V lost 1 base and J lost 2, with 12 bases in between. Germline lookup yields CDR1 SGHTA and CDR2 FQGTGA. Vbeta (60) and Jbeta (13) primers were used in the PCR. TCRdb's copy holds only in-frame clones and misses some; the assay was immunoSEQ multiplex PCR. The sample holds roughly 200,000 clones, more than 60% seen once. The TCR was taken from a woman aged 60-75 years in good health and CMV-seropositive. The sequenced material came from PBMCs. The chain uses TRBV7-3 and TRBJ2-7, with D perhaps matching TRBD2 (6 bases). The CDR3 loop is CASSLSYGGAYEQYF. The CDR3 bases are TGTGCCAGCAGCTTAAGCTACGGGGGTGCCTACGAGCAGTACTTC.